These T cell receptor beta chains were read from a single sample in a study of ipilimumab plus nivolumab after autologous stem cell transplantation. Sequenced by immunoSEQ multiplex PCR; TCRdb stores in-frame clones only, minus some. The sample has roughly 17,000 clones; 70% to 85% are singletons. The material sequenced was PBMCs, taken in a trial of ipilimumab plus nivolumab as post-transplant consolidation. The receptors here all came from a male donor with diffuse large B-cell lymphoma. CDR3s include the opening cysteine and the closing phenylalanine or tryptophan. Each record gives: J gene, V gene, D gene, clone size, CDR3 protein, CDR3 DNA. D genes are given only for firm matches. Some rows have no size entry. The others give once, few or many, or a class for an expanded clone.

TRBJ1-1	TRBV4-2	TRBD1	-	CASSPTPRTGDIAFF	TGTGCCAGCAGCCCAACCCCCCGGACAGGGGATATAGCTTTCTTT
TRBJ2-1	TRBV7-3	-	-	CASSLSLGGEQFF	TGTGCCAGCAGCTTAAGTTTAGGGGGTGAGCAGTTCTTC
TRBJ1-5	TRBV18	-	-	CASSPFNSNQPQHF	TGTGCCAGCTCACCTTTCAATAGCAATCAGCCCCAGCATTTT
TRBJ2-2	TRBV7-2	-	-	CASSLALPITGELFF	TGTGCCAGCAGCTTAGCGCTACCCATCACCGGGGAGCTGTTTTTT
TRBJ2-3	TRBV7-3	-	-	CASTWGGGGTDTQYF	TGTGCCAGCACCTGGGGAGGGGGTGGCACAGATACGCAGTATTTT
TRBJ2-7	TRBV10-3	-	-	CAISESSSYEQYF	TGTGCCATCAGTGAGTCTAGCTCCTACGAGCAGTACTTC
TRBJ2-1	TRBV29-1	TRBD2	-	CSSRTSGRSNEQFF	TGCAGCTCCAGGACTAGCGGACGCTCCAATGAGCAGTTCTTC
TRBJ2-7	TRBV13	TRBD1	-	CASSPGAGGLPPYF	TGTGCCAGCAGTCCCGGGGCAGGGGGCCTTCCACCGTACTTC
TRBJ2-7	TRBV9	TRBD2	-	CASSAAGTRGSYEQYF	TGTGCCAGCAGCGCCGCCGGGACTAGAGGCTCCTACGAGCAGTACTTC
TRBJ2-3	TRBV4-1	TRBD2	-	CASSQDGTSGGLTDTQYF	TGCGCCAGCAGCCAAGACGGGACTAGCGGGGGGCTCACAGATACGCAGTATTTT
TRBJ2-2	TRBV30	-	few	CASVFTGELFF	TGTGCCTCCGTATTTACCGGGGAGCTGTTTTTT
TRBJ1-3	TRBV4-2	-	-	CASSLGQGDSGNTIYF	TGTGCCAGCAGCCTCGGGCAGGGCGACTCTGGAAACACCATATATTTT
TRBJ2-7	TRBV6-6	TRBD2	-	CASTRGGSYEQYF	TGTGCCAGCACCCGGGGGGGATCCTACGAGCAGTACTTC
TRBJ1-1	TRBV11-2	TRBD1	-	CASSLDPGQDEAFF	TGTGCCAGCAGCTTAGACCCTGGACAGGACGAAGCTTTCTTT
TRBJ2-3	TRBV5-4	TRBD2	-	CASSFSGGHTDTQYF	TGTGCCAGCAGTTTTAGCGGGGGACATACAGATACGCAGTATTTT
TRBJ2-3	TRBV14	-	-	CASSQVIGTQYF	TGTGCCAGCAGCCAAGTTATTGGTACGCAGTATTTT
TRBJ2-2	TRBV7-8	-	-	CASSLWSAVTGELFF	TGTGCCAGCAGCTTATGGTCGGCAGTCACCGGGGAGCTGTTTTTT
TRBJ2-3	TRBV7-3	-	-	CASSSYSSSTDTQYF	TGTGCCAGCAGCTCTTATTCTTCTAGCACAGATACGCAGTATTTT
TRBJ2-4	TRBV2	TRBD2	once	CASSEEGLAGGPGENIQYF	TGTGCCAGCAGTGAAGAGGGACTAGCGGGGGGGCCGGGGGAAAACATTCAGTACTTC
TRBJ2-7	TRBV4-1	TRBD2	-	CASSQAGGEQYF	TGCGCCAGCAGCCAGGCGGGGGGCGAGCAGTACTTC
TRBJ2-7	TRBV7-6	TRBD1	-	CASSLRTGFSYEQYF	TGTGCCAGCAGCTTACGGACAGGGTTCTCCTACGAGCAGTACTTC
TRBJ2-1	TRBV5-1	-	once	CASSGSGDPNEQFF	TGCGCCAGCAGCGGCTCCGGGGACCCCAATGAGCAGTTCTTC
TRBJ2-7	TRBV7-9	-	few	CAAGLPQSGQYF	TGTGCCGCAGGACTTCCCCAATCGGGGCAGTACTTC
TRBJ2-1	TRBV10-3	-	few	CAISESGLKEQFF	TGTGCCATCAGTGAGTCTGGACTTAAGGAGCAGTTCTTC
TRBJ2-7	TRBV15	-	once	CATSRDLQGLEQYF	TGTGCCACCAGCAGAGACTTACAGGGACTCGAGCAGTACTTC
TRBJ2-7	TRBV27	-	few	CASSGDNRGRYEQYF	TGTGCCAGCAGTGGTGACAATCGGGGTCGGTACGAGCAGTACTTC
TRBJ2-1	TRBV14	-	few	CASSQGGYEQFF	TGTGCCAGCAGCCAAGGAGGGTATGAGCAGTTCTTC
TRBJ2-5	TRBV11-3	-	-	CASSLIRTQETQYF	TGTGCCAGCAGCTTGATCCGGACCCAAGAGACCCAGTACTTC
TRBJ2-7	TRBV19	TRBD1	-	CASSIGRWTGAYEQYF	TGTGCCAGTAGTATTGGTCGTTGGACAGGGGCCTACGAGCAGTACTTC
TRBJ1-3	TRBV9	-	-	CASSPVGLTGNTIYF	TGTGCCAGCAGCCCAGTAGGGTTGACTGGAAACACCATATATTTT
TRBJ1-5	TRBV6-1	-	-	CASSTRDTAQPQHF	TGTGCCAGCAGTACGAGGGACACTGCTCAGCCCCAGCATTTT
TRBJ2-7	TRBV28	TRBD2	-	CASRATSGSSYEQYF	TGTGCCAGCAGGGCTACTAGCGGGAGCTCCTACGAGCAGTACTTC
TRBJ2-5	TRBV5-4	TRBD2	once	CASSLPGLAGETQYF	TGTGCCAGCAGCTTACCGGGACTAGCGGGAGAGACCCAGTACTTC
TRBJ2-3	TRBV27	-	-	CASSPLKNTDTQYF	TGTGCCAGCAGTCCATTGAAGAACACAGATACGCAGTATTTT
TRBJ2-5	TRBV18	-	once	CASSPGFGPPMETQYF	TGTGCCAGCTCACCGGGGTTCGGGCCCCCAATGGAGACCCAGTACTTC
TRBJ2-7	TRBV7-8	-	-	CASRRGGETYEQYF	TGTGCCAGCAGGAGGGGCGGGGAGACCTACGAGCAGTACTTC
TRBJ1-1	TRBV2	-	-	CASSVTGWSTEAFF	TGTGCCAGCAGTGTTACAGGGTGGAGCACTGAAGCTTTCTTT
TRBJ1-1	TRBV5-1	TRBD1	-	CASSSQGANTEAFF	TGCGCCAGCAGCTCCCAGGGGGCCAACACTGAAGCTTTCTTT
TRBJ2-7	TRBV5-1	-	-	CASSFRTARDYEQYF	TGCGCCAGCAGCTTCCGGACAGCCCGAGATTACGAGCAGTACTTC
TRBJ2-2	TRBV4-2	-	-	CASTSEYQDTGELFF	TGTGCCAGCACGAGCGAGTATCAGGACACCGGGGAGCTGTTTTTT
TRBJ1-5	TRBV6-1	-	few	CASSETAVGLNSNQPQHF	TGTGCCAGCAGTGAAACAGCGGTTGGACTCAATAGCAATCAGCCCCAGCATTTT
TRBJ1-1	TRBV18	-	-	CASSPPGQLVNTEAFF	TGTGCCAGCTCACCTCCCGGTCAGCTAGTGAACACTGAAGCTTTCTTT
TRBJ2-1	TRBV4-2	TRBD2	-	CASSQMGTSGYNEQFF	TGTGCCAGCAGCCAAATGGGGACTAGCGGTTACAATGAGCAGTTCTTC
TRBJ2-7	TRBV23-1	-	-	CASPARITYEQYF	TGCGCCAGTCCGGCGCGGATTACCTACGAGCAGTACTTC
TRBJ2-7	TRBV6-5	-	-	CASSSPQGYEQYF	TGTGCCAGCAGTTCCCCCCAGGGCTACGAGCAGTACTTC
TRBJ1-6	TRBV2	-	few	CASSEGVWSPLHF	TGTGCCAGCAGTGAAGGGGTTTGGTCACCCCTCCACTTT
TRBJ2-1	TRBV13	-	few	CASSFSDSDNEQFF	TGTGCCAGCAGCTTTTCCGATAGCGACAATGAGCAGTTCTTC
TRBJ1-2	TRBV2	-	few	CASSREVGYTF	TGTGCCAGCAGCCGCGAAGTTGGCTACACCTTC
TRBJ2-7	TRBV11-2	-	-	CASNMGGSYEQYF	TGTGCCAGCAACATGGGGGGCTCCTACGAGCAGTACTTC
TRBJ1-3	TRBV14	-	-	CASSQDRGPGNTIYF	TGTGCCAGCAGCCAAGACAGGGGTCCTGGAAACACCATATATTTT
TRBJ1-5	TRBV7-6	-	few	CASSNIGQPQHF	TGTGCCAGCAGCAATATCGGTCAGCCCCAGCATTTT
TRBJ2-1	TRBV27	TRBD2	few	CASSLAGGTHNEQFF	TGTGCCAGCAGTTTAGCGGGAGGGACACACAATGAGCAGTTCTTC